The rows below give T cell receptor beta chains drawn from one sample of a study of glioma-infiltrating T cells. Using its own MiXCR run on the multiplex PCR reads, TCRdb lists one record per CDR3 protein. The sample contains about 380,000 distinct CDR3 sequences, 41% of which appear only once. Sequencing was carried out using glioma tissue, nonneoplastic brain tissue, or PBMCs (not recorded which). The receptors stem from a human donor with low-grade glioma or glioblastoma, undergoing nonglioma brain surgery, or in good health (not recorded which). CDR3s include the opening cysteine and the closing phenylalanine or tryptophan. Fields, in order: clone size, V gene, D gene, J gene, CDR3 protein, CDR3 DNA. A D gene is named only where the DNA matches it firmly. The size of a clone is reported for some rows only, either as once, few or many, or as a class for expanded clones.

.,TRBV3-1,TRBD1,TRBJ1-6,CASSLTPGGGNSPLPF,TGTGCCAGCAGCCTAACCCCAGGGGGCGGAAATTCACCCCTCCCCTTT
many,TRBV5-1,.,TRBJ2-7,CASSLEGNEQYF,TGCGCCAGCAGCTTGGAGGGTAACGAGCAGTACTTC
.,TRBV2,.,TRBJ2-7,CASSEAGGQYF,TGTGCCAGCAGTGAAGCTGGGGGACAGTACTTC
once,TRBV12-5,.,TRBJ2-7,CASGSPAKPAYEQYF,TGTGCTAGTGGTTCCCCGGCCAAACCTGCCTACGAGCAGTACTTC
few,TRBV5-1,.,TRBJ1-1,CASSRDPSGNTEAFF,TGCGCCAGCAGCAGAGACCCCTCCGGGAACACTGAAGCTTTCTTT
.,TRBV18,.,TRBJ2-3,CASSNREDTQYF,TGTGCCAGCTCAAACAGGGAAGATACGCAGTATTTT
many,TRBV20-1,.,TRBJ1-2,CSAHGQWYGYTF,TGCAGTGCCCATGGACAGTGGTATGGCTACACCTTC
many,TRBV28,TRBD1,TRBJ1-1,CASRSTGGFNTEAFF,TGTGCCAGCAGATCTACAGGGGGTTTCAACACTGAAGCTTTCTTT
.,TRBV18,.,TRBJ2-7,CASSPPTYEQYF,TGTGCCAGCTCACCCCCTACCTACGAGCAGTACTTC
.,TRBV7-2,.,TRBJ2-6,CASSLDAGSGANVLTF,TGTGCCAGCAGCTTAGATGCCGGTAGTGGGGCCAACGTCCTGACTTTC
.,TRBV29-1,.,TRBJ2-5,CSVAVGGSGEETQYF,TGCAGCGTGGCGGTCGGGGGCAGCGGGGAAGAGACCCAGTACTTC
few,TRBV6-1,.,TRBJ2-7,CASTQTDISYEQYF,TGTGCCAGCACCCAGACGGACATCTCCTACGAGCAGTACTTC
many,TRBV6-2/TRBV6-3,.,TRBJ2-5,CASRRTGRETQYF,TGTGCCAGCAGGCGCACAGGGAGGGAGACCCAGTACTTC
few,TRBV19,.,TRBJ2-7,CASSPWDTSYEQYF,TGTGCCAGTAGTCCTTGGGACACCTCCTACGAGCAGTACTTC
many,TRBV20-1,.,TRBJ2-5,CSADLFTSSQETQYF,TGCAGTGCTGACCTATTTACCTCGTCCCAAGAGACCCAGTACTTC
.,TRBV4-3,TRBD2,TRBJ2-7,CASSHSRIGLDKEQYF,TGCGCCAGCAGCCACAGTCGTATAGGACTAGACAAGGAGCAGTACTTC
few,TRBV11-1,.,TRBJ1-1,CASSTIMAGTYAEAFF,TGTGCCAGCAGCACAATTATGGCCGGGACATATGCTGAAGCTTTCTTT